This T cell receptor (beta chain) was retrieved from a study of cytomegalovirus exposure and HLA in healthy donors. PCR involved 60 Vbeta and 13 Jbeta primers. Some clones are missing from TCRdb's copy, which holds only in-frame ones; the method was immunoSEQ multiplex PCR. The sample holds around 110,000 clones, over 65% seen once. The CDR3 contains 15 residues. Trimming removed 4 bases from V and 0 bases from J, with 11 bases in between. In germline, CDR1 is MNHEY, CDR2 SMNVEV (reference sequence). The V gene is TRBV27, the J gene TRBJ2-3; TRBD1 might be the D (5 bases). Sequenced: PBMCs. The receptor was derived from a woman aged 25 to 39 in good health and CMV-seronegative. CDR3: CASSSTTASTDTQYF. CDR3 in DNA: TGTGCCAGCAGTTCAACGACAGCTAGCACAGATACGCAGTATTTT.